This is a list of T cell receptor beta chains from one sample in a study of TIL therapy for anti-PD-1-resistant metastatic lung cancer. TCRdb keeps only in-frame clones here, not all; method: immunoSEQ multiplex PCR. The sample yields roughly 58,000 clones, approximately 75% seen once. The specimen comprised blood, sampled at baseline. These receptors all stem from a person between 30 and 80 years old with non-small cell lung cancer. The CDR3 runs from the conserved cysteine through the conserved F or W. The D gene is left open where the match is weak. Not every row has a clone size; where given, it reads once, few, many or a size class.

d_call clone_size j_call v_call cdr3_aa cdr3_nt
- - TRBJ2-5 TRBV24-1 CATSDPHGRERQETQYF TGTGCCACCAGTGATCCCCACGGGAGAGAACGACAAGAGACCCAGTACTTC
TRBD1 - TRBJ2-7 TRBV2 CASSDEWDRVDEQYF TGTGCCAGCAGTGACGAATGGGACAGGGTTGACGAGCAGTACTTC
- - TRBJ2-4 TRBV5-8 CASSWGAPFGNIQYF TGTGCCAGCAGCTGGGGGGCCCCTTTTGGGAACATTCAGTACTTC
- - TRBJ1-2 TRBV7-8 CASSLQGRPNYGYTF TGTGCCAGCAGCTTACAAGGCAGACCTAACTATGGCTACACCTTC
TRBD2 - TRBJ2-5 TRBV4-3 CASSQNLAGGPGETQYF TGCGCCAGCAGCCAAAATCTAGCGGGGGGGCCGGGAGAGACCCAGTACTTC
- once TRBJ1-5 TRBV28 CASTIGAVNQPQHF TGTGCCAGCACCATTGGGGCCGTGAATCAGCCCCAGCATTTT
- - TRBJ2-1 TRBV2 CASSDRRDVANEQFF TGTGCCAGCAGTGATCGCAGGGATGTGGCCAATGAGCAGTTCTTC
- - TRBJ1-4 TRBV11-2 CASSREYNEKLFF TGTGCCAGCTCGAGGGAGTATAATGAAAAACTGTTTTTT
TRBD1 once TRBJ2-7 TRBV7-9 CASSSRTGPEQYF TGTGCCAGCAGCTCTCGGACAGGGCCCGAGCAGTACTTC
- - TRBJ2-3 TRBV14 CASSRSGSSDTQYF TGTGCCAGCAGCCGCTCGGGTTCTTCAGATACGCAGTATTTT
- - TRBJ1-2 TRBV7-2 CASSLYRNYGYTF TGTGCCAGCAGCTTATACAGAAATTATGGCTACACCTTC
TRBD2 - TRBJ2-1 TRBV6-2/TRBV6-3 CASSSGTSVRSSYNEQFF TGTGCCAGCAGTTCCGGGACTAGCGTCAGAAGCTCCTACAATGAGCAGTTCTTC
- - TRBJ2-7 TRBV5-6 CASSLMDSPEQYF TGTGCCAGCAGCTTGATGGACTCCCCCGAGCAGTACTTC
- once TRBJ2-1 TRBV24-1 CATSDSIYNEQFF TGTGCCACCAGTGACAGTATCTACAATGAGCAGTTCTTC
- once TRBJ1-1 TRBV6-5 CASRSGENTEAFF TGTGCCAGCAGAAGTGGGGAGAACACTGAAGCTTTCTTT
TRBD1 - TRBJ2-5 TRBV27 CASSVSGQGKTQYF TGTGCCAGCTCAGTTTCGGGACAGGGAAAGACCCAGTACTTC
- - TRBJ2-1 TRBV11-3 CASSPGGPFYEQFF TGTGCCAGCAGCCCCGGAGGGCCCTTCTATGAGCAGTTCTTC
TRBD1 - TRBJ2-7 TRBV7-3 CASSSDRGREQYF TGTGCCAGCAGCTCGGACAGGGGGCGCGAGCAGTACTTC
- - TRBJ2-5 TRBV7-3 CASSLKGSQTQYF TGTGCCAGCAGCTTAAAGGGATCCCAGACCCAGTACTTC
- - TRBJ2-5 TRBV14 CASSQGWSETQYF TGTGCCAGCAGCCAAGGGTGGTCAGAGACCCAGTACTTC
- - TRBJ2-1 TRBV7-9 CASSLVGARSNEQFF TGTGCCAGCAGCTTAGTAGGGGCTCGGAGCAATGAGCAGTTCTTC
- - TRBJ1-5 TRBV5-1 CASSLEGIWQPQHF TGCGCCAGCAGCTTGGAGGGGATATGGCAGCCCCAGCATTTT